This T cell receptor (beta chain) originates from a study of blood T cells in healthy people across ages. With a J-beta primer mix and a sample-barcoded 5' primer, a second PCR ran about 7 to 12 cycles. One entry per CDR3 protein, called by TCRdb with MiXCR from the 5' RACE reads. This table holds 700,000 to 850,000 distinct CDR3 sequences, under 40% found once. Germline V lookup: CDR1 ENHRY, CDR2 SYGVKD. J gave up 13 bases and V 6 bases, and 6 bases lay outside the gene matches. This CDR3 is 11 amino acids long. The sequencing sample was made of blood. V and J are TRBV10-3 and TRBJ2-4; 7 bases are shared with TRBD2. This sequence originates from a man younger than 35 in good health. The DNA of the CDR3 is TGTGCCATCAGGGGAGGGGTGGAGCAGTACTTC. Translation gives CAIRGGVEQYF.